This TCR beta chain was identified during a study of T cells in localized non-small cell lung cancer. Study-wide findings and caveats: Peak T cell clonality was found in uninvolved adjacent lung, exceeding tumor. The appearance of a median approximately 57 of the top 100 tumor clones was seen in adjacent lung.

Germline CDR1 is SGHNT and CDR2 is YENEEA. V dropped 5 bases and J dropped 10 bases, with 30 bases sitting between them. This CDR3 contains 18 residues. In the case of this clone: The antigen remains undetermined.

Some clones are missing from TCRdb's copy, which holds only in-frame ones; the method was immunoSEQ multiplex PCR. The sample consists of 35,000 to 40,000 clones, over 70% of them appearing once. The chain recombines TRBV11-3 with TRBJ2-1; D possibly corresponds to TRBD1 (5 bases). The sequencing used peripheral blood, collected before any cancer treatment. The sequence was collected from a woman aged 35 to 75 with stage I lung adenocarcinoma. CDR3 sequence (DNA): TGTGCCAGCAGCCCCCATCTGCAGGGCGCCATTTCCCCCCAAGAGCAGTTCTTC. Protein product: CASSPHLQGAISPQEQFF. Based on the CDR3 plus reference TRBV11-3 and TRBJ2-1, the full variable domain is EAGVVQSPRYKIIEKKQPVAFWCNPISGHNTLYWYLQNLGQGPELLIRYENEEAVDDSQLPKDRFSAERLKGVDSTLKIQPAELGDSAVYLCASSPHLQGAISPQEQFFGPGTRLTVL.